The 21 T cell receptor beta chains reported below all come from one sample, sequenced in a study of blood T cell repertoires in COVID-19 (dated by TCRdb to 2018 to 2021). The protocol used for the library was the immunoSEQ multiplex PCR assay. Not all clones reach the TCRdb copy of this immuneACCESS table, which keeps in-frame sequences only. Checked studies attribute under half of the gap to unresolved V genes and leave the rest unexplained. This sample gives approximately 150,000 clones in total; 81% of them show up just once. The ten largest make up approximately 10% of the sample. The sample was peripheral blood. The origin of the receptors is a man in his 60s with active or convalescent COVID-19.

This chain links TRBV6-5 with TRBJ1-2; D not certain. Trimming pared 7 bases from V and 2 bases from J, leaving 14 bases between. Germline V gene lookup returns CDR1 MNHEY and CDR2 SVGAGI. The length of the CDR3 is 14 residues. The CDR3 coding sequence is TGTGCCAGCAAAAGTTATGGGCTGAACTATGGCTACACCTTC. This encodes CASKSYGLNYGYTF.

This clone appeared once. The chain employs TRBV5-4 and TRBJ1-1, with D possibly matching TRBD1 (6 bases). From germline, CDR1 is SGHNT and CDR2 YYREEE (reference sequence). This CDR3 is 14 amino acids long. V shed 4 bases and J shed 1 base, with 11 bases lying between them. The CDR3 coding sequence is TGTGCCAGCAGCATGACAGGCCAGAACACTGAAGCTTTCTTT. Protein product: CASSMTGQNTEAFF.

The genes are TRBV27 and TRBJ1-2, with D perhaps TRBD1 (6 bases). V was trimmed by 4 bases and J by 2 bases, leaving 11 bases between them. The CDR3 consists of 14 residues. CDR1 and CDR2 from the germline V gene are MNHEY and SMNVEV (reference sequence). Here the CDR3 DNA reads TGTGCCAGCAGTTCTCTCACAGGGAACTATGGCTACACCTTC. Its protein is CASSSLTGNYGYTF.

The chain combines TRBV5-1 with TRBJ2-7, with a possible D match to TRBD1 (6 bases). The DNA matches TRBJ2-1 better at its end, which makes the J call doubtful. There are 19 residues in the CDR3. Germline CDR1 and CDR2: SGHRS and YFSETQ. CDR3 amino acids: CASSPNRDIGVLGPNEQFF. The CDR3 region has the DNA TGCGCCAGCAGCCCCAACCGGGACATTGGGGTACTAGGTCCCAATGAGCAGTTCTTC.

The rearrangement uses TRBV9 and TRBJ2-1, with 9 nucleotides matching TRBD2. Germline CDR1 reads SGDLS; CDR2 reads YYNGEE. Unmatched junction bases numbered 9, after V lost 5 bases and J lost 9 bases. CDR3 length: 14 amino acids. This chain's CDR3 is CASSLSGRITEQFF. As DNA, the CDR3 is TGTGCCAGCAGTCTGAGCGGGAGGATCACTGAGCAGTTCTTC.

This clone was observed a single time. The V and J genes are TRBV9 and TRBJ2-5; 15 bases are shared with TRBD2. CDR1 SGDLS and CDR2 YYNGEE come from the germline V gene. The CDR3 totals 17 residues. V was clipped by 0 bases and J by 3 bases; unmatched bases: 3. CDR3 bases: TGTGCCAGCAGCGTAGGGACTAGCGGGGGGGCGAAAGAGACCCAGTACTTC. It encodes CASSVGTSGGAKETQYF. Filled out from reference TRBV9 and TRBJ2-5, the complete variable domain reads DSGVTQTPKHLITATGQRVTLRCSPRSGDLSVYWYQQSLDQGLQFLIQYYNGEERAKGNILERFSAQQFPDLHSELNLSSLELGDSALYFCASSVGTSGGAKETQYFGPGTRLLVL.

The gene calls are TRBV9 and TRBJ2-4, with TRBD2 identical over 7 bases. This CDR3 is built from 15 residues. Trimming took 3 bases from V and 4 from J; bases not matched to a gene: 7. Germline CDR1 SGDLS, CDR2 YYNGEE. CDR3 nucleotide sequence: TGTGCCAGCAGCGCATCGGGACTACAAAAAAACATTCAGTACTTC. Translation: CASSASGLQKNIQYF.

The chain is built from TRBV7-6 and TRBJ1-4; tentatively, D is TRBD1 (6 bases). The CDR3 sequence is 15 residues long. The germline CDR1 and CDR2 sequences are SGHVS and FNYEAQ. The ends were cut back, 5 bases at V and 8 bases at J, with 18 bases in the middle. CDR3 residues: CASSPSGGAQEKLFF. CDR3 nucleotide sequence: TGTGCCAGCAGCCCTTCGGGGGGGGCGCAAGAAAAACTGTTTTTT.

The V and J genes are TRBV25-1 and TRBJ2-5, with 15 bases lining up with TRBD2. The germline gives CDR1 MGHDK, CDR2 SYGVNS. V lost 2 bases to trimming and J lost 0 bases; unmatched junction nucleotides: 1. The CDR3 extends over 17 amino acids. The CDR3 DNA reads as TGTGCCAGCAGTGAAGGACTAGCGGGGGGGCACCAAGAGACCCAGTACTTC. This sequence encodes CASSEGLAGGHQETQYF.

V usage is TRBV15 and J usage is TRBJ1-2, with 7 bases lining up with TRBD1. The germline V gene encodes CDR1 LNHNV and CDR2 YYDKDF (reference sequence). The ends lost 5 bases at V and 3 bases at J; junction bases unmatched: 3. This CDR3 has 13 residues. For the CDR3, the DNA is TGTGCCACCAGCCTCGACAGGGACTATGGCTACACCTTC. Residues: CATSLDRDYGYTF.

This chain uses TRBV19 with TRBJ2-2; 8 bases fit TRBD1. Unmatched junction bases numbered 17, after V lost 6 bases and J lost 5 bases. CDR1 is LNHDA and CDR2 is SQIVND in the germline V gene (reference sequence). The CDR3 runs 18 residues. The CDR3 DNA sequence: TGTGCCAGTAGCCCGGCAGCCGGACAGGGTGGGAGGACCGGGGAGCTGTTTTTT. Protein product: CASSPAAGQGGRTGELFF. The whole variable domain, remainder taken from reference TRBV19 and TRBJ2-2, is DGGITQSPKYLFRKEGQNVTLSCEQNLNHDAMYWYRQDPGQGLRLIYYSQIVNDFQKGDIAEGYSVSREKKESFPLTVTSAQKNPTAFYLCASSPAAGQGGRTGELFFGEGSRLTVL.

This chain links TRBV18 with TRBJ2-1, with 11 bases fitting TRBD2. There are 17 residues in the CDR3. Germline trimming cut 0 bases from V and 8 bases from J; bases unmatched to any gene: 9. In germline, CDR1 is KGHSH, CDR2 LQKENI. The CDR3 nucleotides read TGTGCCAGCTCACCACCGTATAGCGGGAGGGCGAGCGATGAGCAGTTCTTC. It codes for CASSPPYSGRASDEQFF.

The chain couples TRBV2 to TRBJ2-7, with 8 bases aligning to TRBD2. This CDR3 has 14 amino acids. Looked up from germline, CDR1 is SNHLY and CDR2 is FYNNEI. Trimming at V came to 8 bases and at J to 0 bases, leaving 6 bases not matched to a gene. The CDR3 coding sequence is TGTGCCAGCCGCTCAGGGACTAGCTCCTACGAGCAGTACTTC. Amino acids: CASRSGTSSYEQYF.

The rearrangement joins TRBV6-6 to TRBJ1-2, with TRBD1 matching 7 bases. Trimming took 1 base from V and 4 from J; bases not matched to a gene: 6. The germline V gene has CDR1 MNHNY and CDR2 SVGAGI (reference sequence). The CDR3 has 15 amino acids. CDR3: CASSYLAGGAYGYTF. CDR3 sequence (DNA): TGTGCCAGCAGTTACTTGGCAGGGGGAGCCTATGGCTACACCTTC.

This clone turned up a few times. The chain uses TRBV7-3 and TRBJ2-2, with TRBD1 matching over 8 bases. The CDR3 contains 14 residues. CDR1 is SGHTA and CDR2 is FQGTGA in the germline V gene. V gave up 5 bases and J gave up 6 bases; unmatched junction bases: 5. CDR3 region: CASSRDRLSGELFF. CDR3 in DNA: TGTGCCAGCAGCCGGGACAGGTTGTCCGGGGAGCTGTTTTTT.

The V call is TRBV23-1, the J call TRBJ1-1, with a tentative D call TRBD1 (6 bases). TRBV23-1 is classed as an ORF, of uncertain function. V gave up 0 bases and J gave up 11 bases, with 19 bases separating them. The CDR3 sequence is 15 residues long. The CDR3 DNA is TGCGCCAGCAGTCAATCTCCCCACAGGGCCTCTGGGGCTTTCTTT. Translating gives CASSQSPHRASGAFF.

The chain couples TRBV25-1 to TRBJ1-4; D remains unclear. CDR3 size: 14 residues. Germline V CDR1 and CDR2: MGHDK, SYGVNS. V shed 3 bases and J shed 7 bases, with 12 bases lying between them. CDR3 loop: CASSDGGQAEKLFF. Written as DNA, the CDR3 is TGTGCCAGCAGTGATGGTGGGCAGGCTGAAAAACTGTTTTTT.

V usage is TRBV5-1 and J usage is TRBJ2-5, with D possibly being TRBD1 (6 bases). The V and J ends lost 4 bases and 5 bases respectively, with 18 bases between them. The germline V gene encodes CDR1 SGHRS and CDR2 YFSETQ. CDR3 size: 15 residues. CDR3 amino acids: CASSIGGADRETQYF. The DNA for the CDR3 is TGCGCCAGCAGCATTGGGGGCGCGGATAGGGAGACCCAGTACTTC.

The rearrangement links TRBV7-9 to TRBJ2-5, with D tentatively TRBD2 (6 bases). V gave up 3 bases and J gave up 2 bases, with 13 bases separating them. Germline loops: CDR1 SEHNR, CDR2 FQNEAQ (reference sequence). The CDR3 runs to 15 residues. CDR3 nucleotides: TGTGCCAGCAGCTTGGTCCCTGGGAGGCAAGAGACCCAGTACTTC. This translates into CASSLVPGRQETQYF.

CDR3 sequence: CASSSPRTSGTYEQYF. In DNA, the CDR3 is TGTGCCAGCAGTTCCCCCCGGACTAGCGGGACCTACGAGCAGTACTTC. The chain has TRBV6-5 and TRBJ2-7, with 12 positions matching TRBD2. This CDR3 is 16 amino acids long. Germline values: CDR1 MNHEY, CDR2 SVGAGI. V gave up 4 bases and J gave up 2 bases; unmatched junction bases: 6.

This clone was counted once. This sequence joins TRBV5-1 and TRBJ2-1; D might be TRBD2 (5 bases). V dropped 4 bases and J dropped 0 bases, with 14 bases sitting between them. The germline V gene encodes CDR1 SGHRS and CDR2 YFSETQ. The CDR3 totals 16 residues. CDR3 amino acids: CASSLIGLGSYNEQFF. The DNA for the CDR3 is TGCGCCAGCAGCCTTATTGGACTTGGCTCCTACAATGAGCAGTTCTTC.